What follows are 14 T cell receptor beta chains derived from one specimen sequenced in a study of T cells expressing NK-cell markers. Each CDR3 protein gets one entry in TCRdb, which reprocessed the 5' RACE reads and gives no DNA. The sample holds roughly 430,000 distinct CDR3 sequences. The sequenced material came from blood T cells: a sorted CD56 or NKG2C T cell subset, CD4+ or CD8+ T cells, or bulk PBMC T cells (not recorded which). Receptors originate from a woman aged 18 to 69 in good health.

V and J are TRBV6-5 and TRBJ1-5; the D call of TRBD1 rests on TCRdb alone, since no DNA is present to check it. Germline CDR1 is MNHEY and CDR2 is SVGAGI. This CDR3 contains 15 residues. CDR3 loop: CASSYSRSQTGPQHF.

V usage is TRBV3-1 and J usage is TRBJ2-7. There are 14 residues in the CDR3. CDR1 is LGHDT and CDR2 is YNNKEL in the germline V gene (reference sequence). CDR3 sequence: CASSQEVASYEQYF.

CDR3 sequence: CSVVGPGGEQFF. The V and J genes are TRBV29-1 and TRBJ2-1; TCRdb selects TRBD2, and the lack of DNA leaves this call unchecked. This CDR3 has 12 residues. Germline loops: CDR1 SQVTM, CDR2 ANQGSEA.

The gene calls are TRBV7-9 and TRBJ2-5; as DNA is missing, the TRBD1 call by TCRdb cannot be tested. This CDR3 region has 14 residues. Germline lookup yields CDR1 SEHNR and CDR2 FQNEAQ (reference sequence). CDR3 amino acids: CASSGTVLQETQYF.

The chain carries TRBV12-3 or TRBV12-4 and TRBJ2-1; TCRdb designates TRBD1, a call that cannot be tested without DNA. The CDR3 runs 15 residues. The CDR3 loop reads CASTDRLSSYNEQFF.

The CDR3 reads CASSSPGLAGSTDTQYF. J is TRBJ2-3 and V is TRBV28; TCRdb returns TRBD2, unconfirmable since there is no DNA. CDR1 is MDHEN, CDR2 SYDVKM, per germline. This CDR3 contains 17 residues. The full variable domain, completed using reference TRBV28 and TRBJ2-3, is DVKVTQSSRYLVKRTGEKVFLECVQDMDHENMFWYRQDPGLGLRLIYFSYDVKMKEKGDIPEGYSVSREKKERFSLILESASTNQTSMYLCASSSPGLAGSTDTQYFGPGTRLTVL.

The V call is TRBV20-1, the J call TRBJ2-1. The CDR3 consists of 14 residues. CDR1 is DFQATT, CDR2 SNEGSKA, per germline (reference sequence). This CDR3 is CSARGVAGYNEQFF.

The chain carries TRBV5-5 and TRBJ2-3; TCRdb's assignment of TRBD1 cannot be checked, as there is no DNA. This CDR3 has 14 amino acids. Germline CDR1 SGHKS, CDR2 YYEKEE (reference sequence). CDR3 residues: CASRLKGATDTQYF.

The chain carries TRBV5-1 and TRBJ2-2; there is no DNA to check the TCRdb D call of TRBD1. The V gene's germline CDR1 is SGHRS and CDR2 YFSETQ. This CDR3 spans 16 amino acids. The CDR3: CASSPRSPVDTGELFF. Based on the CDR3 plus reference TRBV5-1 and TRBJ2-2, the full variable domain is KAGVTQTPRYLIKTRGQQVTLSCSPISGHRSVSWYQQTPGQGLQFLFEYFSETQRNKGNFPGRFSGRQFSNSRSEMNVSTLELGDSALYLCASSPRSPVDTGELFFGEGSRLTVL.

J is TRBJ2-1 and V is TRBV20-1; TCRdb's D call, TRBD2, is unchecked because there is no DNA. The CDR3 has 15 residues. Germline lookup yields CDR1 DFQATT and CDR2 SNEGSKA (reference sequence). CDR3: CSAQGGGKPYNEQFF.

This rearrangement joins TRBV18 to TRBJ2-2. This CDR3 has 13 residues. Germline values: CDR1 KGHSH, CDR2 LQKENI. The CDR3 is CASSRGTNGELFF. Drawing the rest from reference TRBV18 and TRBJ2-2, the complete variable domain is NAGVMQNPRHLVRRRGQEARLRCSPMKGHSHVYWYRQLPEEGLKFMVYLQKENIIDESGMPKERFSAEFPKEGPSILRIQQVVRGDSAAYFCASSRGTNGELFFGEGSRLTVL.

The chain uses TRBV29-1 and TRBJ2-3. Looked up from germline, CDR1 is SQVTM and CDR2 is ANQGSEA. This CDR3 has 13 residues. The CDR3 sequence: CSAEPSSTDTQYF.

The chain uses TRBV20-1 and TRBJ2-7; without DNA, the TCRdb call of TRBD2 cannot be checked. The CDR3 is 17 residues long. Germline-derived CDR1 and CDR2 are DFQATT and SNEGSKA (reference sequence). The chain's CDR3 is CSARTGTSGSGAYEQYF.

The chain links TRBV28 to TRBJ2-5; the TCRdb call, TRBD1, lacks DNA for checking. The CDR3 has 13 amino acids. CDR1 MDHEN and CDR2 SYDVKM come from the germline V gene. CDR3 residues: CASSWTLQETQYF. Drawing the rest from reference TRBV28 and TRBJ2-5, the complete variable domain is DVKVTQSSRYLVKRTGEKVFLECVQDMDHENMFWYRQDPGLGLRLIYFSYDVKMKEKGDIPEGYSVSREKKERFSLILESASTNQTSMYLCASSWTLQETQYFGPGTRLLVL.